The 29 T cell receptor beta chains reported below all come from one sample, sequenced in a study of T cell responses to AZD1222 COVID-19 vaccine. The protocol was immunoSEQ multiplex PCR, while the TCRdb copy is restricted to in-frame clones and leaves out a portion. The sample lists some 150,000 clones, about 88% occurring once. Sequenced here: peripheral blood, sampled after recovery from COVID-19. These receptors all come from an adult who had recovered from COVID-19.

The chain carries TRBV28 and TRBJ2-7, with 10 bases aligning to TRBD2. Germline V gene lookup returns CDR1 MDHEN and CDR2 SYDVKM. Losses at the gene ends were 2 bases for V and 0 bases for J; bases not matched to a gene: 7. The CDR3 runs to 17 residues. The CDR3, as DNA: TGTGCCAGCAGTTTAGCTAGCGGGGGAGACAGCTCCTACGAGCAGTACTTC. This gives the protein CASSLASGGDSSYEQYF.

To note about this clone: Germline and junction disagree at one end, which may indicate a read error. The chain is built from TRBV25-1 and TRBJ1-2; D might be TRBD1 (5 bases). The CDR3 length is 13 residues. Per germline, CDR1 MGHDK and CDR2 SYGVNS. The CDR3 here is CASSTLPGALRHF. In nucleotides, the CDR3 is TGTGCCAGCAGTACCCTCCCCGGGGCACTGCGGCACTTC.

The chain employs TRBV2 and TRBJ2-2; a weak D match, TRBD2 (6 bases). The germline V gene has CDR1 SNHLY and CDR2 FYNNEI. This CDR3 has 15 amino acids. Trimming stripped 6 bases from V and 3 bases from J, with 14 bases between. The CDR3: CASRKTGRYTGELFF. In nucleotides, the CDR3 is TGTGCCAGCAGGAAAACCGGGAGATACACCGGGGAGCTGTTTTTT.

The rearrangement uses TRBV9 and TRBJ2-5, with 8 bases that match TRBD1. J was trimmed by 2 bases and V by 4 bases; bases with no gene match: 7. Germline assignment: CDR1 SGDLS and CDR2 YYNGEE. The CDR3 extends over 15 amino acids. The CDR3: CASSPGDRPQETQYF. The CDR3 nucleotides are TGTGCCAGCAGCCCTGGGGACAGGCCTCAAGAGACCCAGTACTTC.

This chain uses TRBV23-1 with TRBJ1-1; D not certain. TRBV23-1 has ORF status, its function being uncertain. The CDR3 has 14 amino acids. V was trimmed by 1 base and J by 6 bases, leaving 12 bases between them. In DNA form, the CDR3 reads TGCGCCAGCAGTCAATACGGCGGGCTGTCTGAAGCTTTCTTT. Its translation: CASSQYGGLSEAFF.

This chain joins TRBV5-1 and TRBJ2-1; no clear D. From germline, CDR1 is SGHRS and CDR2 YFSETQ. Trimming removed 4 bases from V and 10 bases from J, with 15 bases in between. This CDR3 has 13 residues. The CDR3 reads CASSPARPDEQFF. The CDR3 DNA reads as TGCGCCAGCAGCCCCGCGAGGCCGGACGAGCAGTTCTTC.

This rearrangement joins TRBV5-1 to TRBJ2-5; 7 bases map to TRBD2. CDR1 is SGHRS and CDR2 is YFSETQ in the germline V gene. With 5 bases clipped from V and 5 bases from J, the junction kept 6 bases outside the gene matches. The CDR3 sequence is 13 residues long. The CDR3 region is CASRAGERETQYF. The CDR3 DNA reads TGCGCCAGCAGGGCGGGAGAGCGGGAGACCCAGTACTTC.

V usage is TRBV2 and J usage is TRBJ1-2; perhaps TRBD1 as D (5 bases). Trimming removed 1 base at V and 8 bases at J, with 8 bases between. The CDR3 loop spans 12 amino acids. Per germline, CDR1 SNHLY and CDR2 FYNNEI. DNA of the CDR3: TGTGCCAGCAGTGAAGTGGCAGGGGGCTACACCTTC. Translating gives CASSEVAGGYTF.

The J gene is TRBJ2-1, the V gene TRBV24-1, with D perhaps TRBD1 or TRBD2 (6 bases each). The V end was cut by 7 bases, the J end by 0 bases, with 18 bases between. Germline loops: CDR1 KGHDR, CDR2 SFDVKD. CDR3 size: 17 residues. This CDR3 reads CATRTTGEGGSYNEQFF. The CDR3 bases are TGTGCCACCAGGACCACAGGTGAGGGGGGCTCCTACAATGAGCAGTTCTTC.

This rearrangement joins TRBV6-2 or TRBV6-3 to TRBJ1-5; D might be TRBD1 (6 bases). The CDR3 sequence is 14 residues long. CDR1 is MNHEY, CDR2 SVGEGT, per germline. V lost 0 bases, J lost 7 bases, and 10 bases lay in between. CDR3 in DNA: TGTGCCAGCAGTTACTCGCACAGGGAACAGCCCCAGCATTTT. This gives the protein CASSYSHREQPQHF.

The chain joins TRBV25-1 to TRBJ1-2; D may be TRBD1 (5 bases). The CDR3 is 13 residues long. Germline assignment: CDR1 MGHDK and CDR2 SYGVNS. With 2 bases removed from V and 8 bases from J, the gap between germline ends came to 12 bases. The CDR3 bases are TGTGCCAGCAGTGAAGGGGGTAGGGGAGGCTACACCTTC. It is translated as CASSEGGRGGYTF.

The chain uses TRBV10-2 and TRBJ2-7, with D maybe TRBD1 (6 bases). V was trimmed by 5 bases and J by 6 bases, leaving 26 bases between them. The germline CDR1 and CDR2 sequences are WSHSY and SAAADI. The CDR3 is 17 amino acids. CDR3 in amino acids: CASSIVAQGIGRSEQYF. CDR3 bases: TGCGCCAGCAGTATTGTAGCGCAGGGGATCGGACGGAGCGAGCAGTACTTC.

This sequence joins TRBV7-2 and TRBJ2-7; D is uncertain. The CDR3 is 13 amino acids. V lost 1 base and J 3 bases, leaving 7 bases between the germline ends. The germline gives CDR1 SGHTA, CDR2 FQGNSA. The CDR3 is CASSLGDFYEQYF. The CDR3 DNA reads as TGTGCCAGCAGCTTAGGCGATTTCTACGAGCAGTACTTC.

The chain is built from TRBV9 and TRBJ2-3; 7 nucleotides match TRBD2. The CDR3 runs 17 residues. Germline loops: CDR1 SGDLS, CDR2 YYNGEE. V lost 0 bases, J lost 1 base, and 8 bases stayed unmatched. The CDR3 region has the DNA TGTGCCAGCAGCGTAGAGGGAGGGAGTTTAGGCACAGATACGCAGTATTTT. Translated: CASSVEGGSLGTDTQYF.

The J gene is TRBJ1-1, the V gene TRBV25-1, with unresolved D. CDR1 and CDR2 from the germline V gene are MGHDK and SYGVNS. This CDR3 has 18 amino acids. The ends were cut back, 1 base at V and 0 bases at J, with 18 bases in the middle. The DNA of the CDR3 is TGTGCCAGCAGTGAATTTGTGGGCAGAGTACGTATGAACACTGAAGCTTTCTTT. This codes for CASSEFVGRVRMNTEAFF.

CDR3 DNA: TGTGCCAGCAGCTTGCGAAACTCGGGAGGGAGGGATACGCAGTATTTT. Translating it yields CASSLRNSGGRDTQYF. This sequence joins TRBV11-2 and TRBJ2-3; TRBD2 matches 8 bases. Germline lookup yields CDR1 SGHAT and CDR2 FQNNGV. V lost 3 bases and J lost 6; bases outside the gene matches: 11. The CDR3 has 16 amino acids.

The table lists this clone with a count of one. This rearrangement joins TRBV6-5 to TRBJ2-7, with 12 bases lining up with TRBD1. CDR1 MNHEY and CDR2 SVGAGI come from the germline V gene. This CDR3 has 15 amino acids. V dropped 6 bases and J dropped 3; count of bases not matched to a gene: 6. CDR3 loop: CASSRGTGGRYEQYF. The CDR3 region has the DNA TGTGCCAGCAGCAGAGGGACAGGGGGCCGCTACGAGCAGTACTTC.

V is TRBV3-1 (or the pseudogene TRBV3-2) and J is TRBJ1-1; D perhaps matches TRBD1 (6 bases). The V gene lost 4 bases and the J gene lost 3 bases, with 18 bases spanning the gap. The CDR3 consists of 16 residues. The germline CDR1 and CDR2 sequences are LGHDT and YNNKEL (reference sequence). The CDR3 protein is CASSPTGGRGHTEAFF. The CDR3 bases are TGTGCCAGCAGCCCAACAGGAGGCAGGGGTCACACTGAAGCTTTCTTT.

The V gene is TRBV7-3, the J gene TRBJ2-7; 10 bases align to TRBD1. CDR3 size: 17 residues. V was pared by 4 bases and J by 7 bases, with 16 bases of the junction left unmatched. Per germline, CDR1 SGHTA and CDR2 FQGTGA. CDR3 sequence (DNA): TGTGCCAGCAGCTCACCATCTAGACAGGGGGCGCAAAATGAGCAGTACTTC. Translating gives CASSSPSRQGAQNEQYF.

The CDR3 loop is CASSVAGGATGETQYF. CDR3 nucleotide sequence: TGTGCCAGCAGCGTAGCGGGGGGGGCGACCGGAGAGACCCAGTACTTC. This chain links TRBV9 with TRBJ2-5; TRBD2 matches at 8 bases. The J segment lost 4 bases and the V segment lost 0 bases, leaving 8 bases of the junction unmatched. The CDR3 consists of 16 residues. The germline V gene has CDR1 SGDLS and CDR2 YYNGEE.

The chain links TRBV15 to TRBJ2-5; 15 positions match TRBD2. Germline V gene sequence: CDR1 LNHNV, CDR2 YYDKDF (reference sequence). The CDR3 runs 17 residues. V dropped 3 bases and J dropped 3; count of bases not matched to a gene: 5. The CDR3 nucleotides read TGTGCCACCAGCAGCCTGCGGACTAGCGGGGGGGAAGAGACCCAGTACTTC. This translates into CATSSLRTSGGEETQYF.

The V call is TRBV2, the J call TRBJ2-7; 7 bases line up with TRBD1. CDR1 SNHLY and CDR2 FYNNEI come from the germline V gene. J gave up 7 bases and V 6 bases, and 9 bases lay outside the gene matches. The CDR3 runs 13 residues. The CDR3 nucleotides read TGTGCCAGCAGACCTAAGGGACAGAGTGAGCAGTACTTC. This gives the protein CASRPKGQSEQYF.

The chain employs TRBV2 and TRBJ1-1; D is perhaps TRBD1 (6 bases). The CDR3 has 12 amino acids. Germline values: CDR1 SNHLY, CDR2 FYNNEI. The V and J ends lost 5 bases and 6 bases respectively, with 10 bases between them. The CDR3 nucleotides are TGTGCCAGCAGTTCAGGGGCGGCTGAAGCTTTCTTT. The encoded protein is CASSSGAAEAFF.

The CDR3 bases are TGCAGCGTTCGCAGTCAGGCCTTCGGCTACACCTTC. Its translation: CSVRSQAFGYTF. The chain uses TRBV29-1 and TRBJ1-2, with D unresolved. V was trimmed by 5 bases and J by 8 bases, leaving 15 bases between them. The CDR3 has 12 amino acids. Germline V gives CDR1 SQVTM, CDR2 ANQGSEA.

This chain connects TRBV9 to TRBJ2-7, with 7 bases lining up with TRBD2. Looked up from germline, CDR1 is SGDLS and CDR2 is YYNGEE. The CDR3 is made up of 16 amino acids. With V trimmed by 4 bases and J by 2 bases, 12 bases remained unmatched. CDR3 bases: TGTGCCAGCAGCCCCGGGGGGACCCGGGCCCCCTACGAGCAGTACTTC. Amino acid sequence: CASSPGGTRAPYEQYF.

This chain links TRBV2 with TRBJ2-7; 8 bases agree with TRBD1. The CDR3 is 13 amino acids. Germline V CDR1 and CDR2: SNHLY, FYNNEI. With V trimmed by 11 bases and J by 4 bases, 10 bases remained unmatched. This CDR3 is CAGYRGLGYEQYF. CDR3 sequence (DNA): TGTGCCGGATACAGGGGGTTGGGGTACGAGCAGTACTTC. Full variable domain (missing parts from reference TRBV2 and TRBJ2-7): EPEVTQTPSHQVTQMGQEVILRCVPISNHLYFYWYRQILGQKVEFLVSFYNNEISEKSEIFDDQFSVERPDGSNFTLKIRSTKLEDSAMYFCAGYRGLGYEQYFGPGTRLTVT.

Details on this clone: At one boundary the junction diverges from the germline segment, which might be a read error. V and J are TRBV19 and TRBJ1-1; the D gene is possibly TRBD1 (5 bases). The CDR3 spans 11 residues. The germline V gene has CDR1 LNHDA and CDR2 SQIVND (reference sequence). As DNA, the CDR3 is TGTGCCAGTAGTATTATCGGGGGGAAGGTCTTT. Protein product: CASSIIGGKVF.

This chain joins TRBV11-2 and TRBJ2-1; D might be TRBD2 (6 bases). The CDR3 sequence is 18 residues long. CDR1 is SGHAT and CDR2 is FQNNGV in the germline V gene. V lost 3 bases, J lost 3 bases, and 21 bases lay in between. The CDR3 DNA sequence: TGTGCCAGCAGCTTTAAGGTTGGGCGGGGACCCCTCTACAATGAGCAGTTCTTC. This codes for CASSFKVGRGPLYNEQFF.

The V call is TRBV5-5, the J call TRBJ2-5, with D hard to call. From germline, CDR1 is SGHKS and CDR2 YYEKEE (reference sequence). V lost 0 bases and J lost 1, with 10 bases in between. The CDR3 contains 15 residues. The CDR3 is CASSLDPGLQETQYF. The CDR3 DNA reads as TGTGCCAGCAGCTTGGATCCGGGCCTCCAAGAGACCCAGTACTTC.